These 21 T cell receptor beta chains originate from one sample sequenced in a study of OX40 agonist ivuxolimab in advanced cancers. Sequencing was performed with immunoSEQ multiplex PCR; in TCRdb, only in-frame clones are kept and a portion is missing. The table lists 40,000 to 60,000 clones, around 90% of them singletons. Sequenced here: CD4+ or CD8+ T cells sorted from blood, sampled in a trial of the OX40 agonist ivuxolimab. The source is an adult with an advanced solid tumor such as melanoma, head and neck, liver or kidney cancer.

V and J are TRBV19 and TRBJ2-7; 8 bases align to TRBD2. Trimming cost V 3 bases and J 1 base; bases outside gene matches: 8. Germline-derived CDR1 and CDR2 are LNHDA and SQIVND (reference sequence). The CDR3 runs to 16 residues. DNA of the CDR3: TGTGCCAGTAGTATCGGTTCCGGGAGGGGGTCCTACGAGCAGTACTTC. It codes for CASSIGSGRGSYEQYF.

V is TRBV7-2 and J is TRBJ2-5, with 13 nucleotides matching TRBD2. CDR1 is SGHTA and CDR2 is FQGNSA in the germline V gene. The trim removed 3 bases at V and 1 base at J, leaving 5 bases unmatched. CDR3 length: 17 amino acids. CDR3 in amino acids: CASSLMTSGGPQETQYF. DNA for the CDR3: TGTGCCAGCAGCTTGATGACTAGCGGGGGGCCCCAAGAGACCCAGTACTTC.

This clone appeared a single time. The V call is TRBV11-2, the J call TRBJ2-5; TRBD1 aligns across 9 bases. This CDR3 has 15 amino acids. The germline V gene encodes CDR1 SGHAT and CDR2 FQNNGV. V dropped 5 bases and J dropped 5; count of bases not matched to a gene: 9. The CDR3 sequence is CASSIGQGFVETQYF. In nucleotides, the CDR3 is TGTGCCAGCAGCATCGGACAGGGGTTTGTTGAGACCCAGTACTTC.

The chain uses TRBV19 and TRBJ1-6; 9 bases agree with TRBD1. CDR1 LNHDA and CDR2 SQIVND come from the germline V gene (reference sequence). With 1 base clipped from V and 2 bases from J, the junction kept 0 bases outside the gene matches. This CDR3 is 16 amino acids long. As DNA, the CDR3 is TGTGCCAGTAGTATAGGACAGGGGGCCTATAATTCACCCCTCCACTTT. Translation gives CASSIGQGAYNSPLHF.

The chain recombines TRBV7-9 with TRBJ1-1; tentative D call: TRBD1 (6 bases). This CDR3 is built from 17 residues. V was pared by 1 base and J by 0 bases, with 15 bases between. Germline V gene lookup returns CDR1 SEHNR and CDR2 FQNEAQ (reference sequence). CDR3 in DNA: TGTGCCAGCAGCTTAGTGGGGGCAGGGTTTATGAACACTGAAGCTTTCTTT. It translates to CASSLVGAGFMNTEAFF. Full variable domain (remainder filled in from reference TRBV7-9 and TRBJ1-1): DTGVSQNPRHKITKRGQNVTFRCDPISEHNRLYWYRQTLGQGPEFLTYFQNEAQLEKSRLLSDRFSAERPKGSFSTLEIQRTEQGDSAMYLCASSLVGAGFMNTEAFFGQGTRLTVV.

The V and J genes are TRBV15 and TRBJ1-1; tentative D call: TRBD1 (6 bases). The CDR3 spans 14 residues. Germline assignment: CDR1 LNHNV and CDR2 YYDKDF (reference sequence). Trimming took off 5 bases at V and 1 base at J, with 11 bases between the two ends. This CDR3 is CATSVRGANTEAFF. The CDR3 DNA is TGTGCCACCAGCGTCAGGGGAGCGAACACTGAAGCTTTCTTT.

On this clone: A junction end diverges from the germline sequence, so it may reflect a read error. Other DNA sequences of this sample code for an identical CDR3. The rearrangement uses TRBV27 and TRBJ1-6, with 7 bases identical to TRBD1. This CDR3 is built from 13 residues. Per the germline V gene, CDR1 is MNHEY and CDR2 is SMNVEV (reference sequence). Here the CDR3 DNA reads TGTGCCAGCAGTTTAACAGGGGTTTCACCCCTCCATTTT. Amino acid sequence: CASSLTGVSPLHF.

The chain has TRBV7-9 and TRBJ1-1, with D tentatively TRBD1 (5 bases). The CDR3 loop spans 15 amino acids. V lost 1 base, J lost 4 bases, and 13 bases lay in between. Germline values: CDR1 SEHNR, CDR2 FQNEAQ (reference sequence). Here the CDR3 reads CASSLVGGVGTEAFF. The CDR3 coding sequence is TGTGCCAGCAGCTTAGTCGGGGGTGTAGGCACTGAAGCTTTCTTT.

The rearrangement joins TRBV6-5 to TRBJ2-7; 8 nucleotides agree with TRBD2. V dropped 8 bases and J dropped 2; count of bases not matched to a gene: 8. The CDR3 consists of 14 residues. The germline CDR1 and CDR2 sequences are MNHEY and SVGAGI. CDR3 sequence (DNA): TGTGCCAGCTCGGTGGGGACTAGAACCTACGAGCAGTACTTC. It encodes CASSVGTRTYEQYF.

This clone was observed a single time. The CDR3 is CASSPSGANTEAFF. Written as DNA, the CDR3 is TGTGCCAGCTCACCATCGGGGGCGAACACTGAAGCTTTCTTT. The chain couples TRBV18 to TRBJ1-1, with D possibly TRBD1 on 6 matching bases. V dropped 2 bases and J dropped 1 base, with 8 bases sitting between them. In germline, CDR1 is KGHSH, CDR2 LQKENI. The CDR3 is made up of 14 amino acids.

This rearrangement joins TRBV5-8 to TRBJ2-5; 14 nucleotides line up with TRBD2. This CDR3 has 17 amino acids. The germline V gene encodes CDR1 SGHTS and CDR2 YDEGEE. V was pared by 0 bases and J by 4 bases, with 5 bases of the junction left unmatched. This CDR3 is CASSLAGTSGSSETQYF. CDR3 DNA: TGTGCCAGCAGCTTGGCGGGGACTAGCGGGAGTTCAGAGACCCAGTACTTC.

V and J are TRBV19 and TRBJ2-7, with a tentative D call TRBD1 (6 bases). There are 13 residues in the CDR3. V was trimmed by 4 bases and J by 4 bases, leaving 11 bases between them. Germline CDR1 is LNHDA and CDR2 is SQIVND (reference sequence). The CDR3 bases are TGTGCCAGTAGTAGGACAGAATTTTACGAGCAGTACTTC. Protein sequence: CASSRTEFYEQYF.

The chain joins TRBV5-4 to TRBJ2-2; 8 nucleotides line up with TRBD2. CDR3 length equals 16 residues. Germline V lookup: CDR1 SGHNT, CDR2 YYREEE (reference sequence). Trimming cost V 4 bases and J 4 bases; bases outside gene matches: 9. The CDR3 sequence is CASSGSGSFGTGELFF. CDR3 nucleotide sequence: TGTGCCAGCAGCGGGAGCGGGAGTTTTGGCACCGGGGAGCTGTTTTTT.

In this sample, this clone turned up a few times. The rearrangement links TRBV10-3 to TRBJ2-3, with 9 bases that match TRBD2. V lost 3 bases and J lost 6; bases outside the gene matches: 10. The CDR3 is 16 residues long. From germline, CDR1 is ENHRY and CDR2 SYGVKD. CDR3: CAISDQRGVGEDTQYF. CDR3 in DNA: TGTGCCATCAGTGACCAGCGGGGGGTAGGTGAGGATACGCAGTATTTT.

The chain recombines TRBV30 with TRBJ1-2; the D gene is possibly TRBD1 (6 bases). Germline V lookup: CDR1 GTSNPN, CDR2 SVGIG (reference sequence). The CDR3 runs 14 residues. V was shortened by 6 bases and J by 5 bases, with 19 bases between the two germline ends. Here the CDR3 DNA reads TGTGCCTGCCCTATTCCGGGAGGGGGTTATGGCTACACCTTC. The encoded protein is CACPIPGGGYGYTF.

J is TRBJ2-3 and V is TRBV30; D gene unclear. The CDR3 totals 12 residues. The V end was cut by 1 base, the J end by 1 base, with 3 bases between. Germline lookup yields CDR1 GTSNPN and CDR2 SVGIG (reference sequence). The CDR3 DNA follows: TGTGCCTGGAGTGAAGGCACAGATACGCAGTATTTT. Translation gives CAWSEGTDTQYF.

The chain uses TRBV7-2 and TRBJ2-3, with 11 nucleotides matching TRBD2. Germline CDR1 reads SGHTA; CDR2 reads FQGNSA. CDR3 size: 16 residues. Trimming cost V 3 bases and J 1 base; bases outside gene matches: 3. The CDR3, as DNA: TGTGCCAGCAGCTTTTTGACTAGCGGGGGCACAGATACGCAGTATTTT. Its translation: CASSFLTSGGTDTQYF.

The chain has TRBV6-1 and TRBJ2-1; 7 nucleotides line up with TRBD1. V shed 4 bases and J 3 bases; nucleotides not matched to a gene: 6. Looked up from germline, CDR1 is MNHNS and CDR2 is SASEGT. This CDR3 is built from 15 residues. The CDR3 protein is CASSGQGLGYNEQFF. CDR3 DNA sequence: TGTGCCAGCAGTGGACAGGGTCTTGGCTACAATGAGCAGTTCTTC.

This chain uses TRBV5-1 with TRBJ1-2; 9 nucleotides agree with TRBD1. After removal of 4 bases from V and 6 bases from J, the junction contained 7 bases not matched to a gene. Germline CDR1 SGHRS, CDR2 YFSETQ. This CDR3 contains 14 residues. In nucleotides, the CDR3 is TGCGCCAGCAGCGTGGGACAGGGTGTCAATGGCTACACCTTC. Translation gives CASSVGQGVNGYTF.

The chain links TRBV25-1 to TRBJ2-1; TRBD2 matches at 7 bases. The CDR3 spans 16 residues. Germline V gene data show CDR1 as MGHDK and CDR2 as SYGVNS. V lost 2 bases and J lost 5; bases outside the gene matches: 9. As DNA, the CDR3 is TGTGCCAGCAGTGAAGAGGCTAGCGGCATTCACAATGAGCAGTTCTTC. This translates into CASSEEASGIHNEQFF.

This chain links TRBV18 with TRBJ1-1, with no clear D. CDR3 length equals 14 residues. V was clipped by 6 bases and J by 1 base, with 12 bases between them. Germline CDR1 reads KGHSH; CDR2 reads LQKENI. CDR3 DNA sequence: TGTGCCAGCTCCCCAGGAGAGGCGAACACTGAAGCTTTCTTT. Translation gives CASSPGEANTEAFF.